This entry features one T cell receptor beta chain sequence. This clonotype was recorded many times. Its antigen is unknown. No qualities accompany the bases; no much larger clone lies one base away. A patient counted as having stable Graves' hyperthyroidism if no progression to ophthalmopathy occurred over 18 months of follow-up. The hyperthyroidism patients were between 18 and 65 years old and newly diagnosed, with a disease duration of less than 2 months. Exclusion was applied to patients with uncontrolled infections, other autoimmune diseases, pregnancy or lactation. Diagnoses relied on clinical symptoms, serum thyroxine and TRAb, thyroid ultrasound and orbital computed tomography. PBMCs were isolated from approximately 10 ml of fresh peripheral blood by Ficoll-Paque density gradient centrifugation. Total RNA was extracted with Trizol reagent, and quality was checked on an Agilent 2100 Bioanalyzer.

The TCR beta CDR3 regions were amplified from RNA transcripts. The TCR CDR3 was subjected to a first round of RT-PCR using the HTBI primer set and the Qiagen OneStep RT-PCR kit. Libraries were constructed in a second round of multiplex PCR, after which size selection and purification were performed. The libraries were sequenced on an Illumina HiSeq2000 using paired-end 100 bp reads. Per the source publication's procedure: SOAPnuke was used to process the raw data, throwing out any read that contained adapters or uncalled bases, had a mean Phred below 15, or lacked an exact constant-primer or identifier match. COPE v1.2.5 was used to merge the high-quality paired reads, and each unique nucleotide sequence was defined as a clonotype. MiTCR v1.1 was used to align the clonotypes against IMGT TRBV, TRBD and TRBJ reference segments. Only V-J combinations with frequency above 0.0001, covering about 99% of repertoires, were analysed. A TCS score was defined as the ratio of F50 (clonal expansion) to E x V (chaos), with BLOSUM62-based TCRdist applied between CDR3 peptides within each V-J. Welch's t-statistics and random forest reduced fewer than 550 V-J features to about 13, which were used in a naive Bayes classifier (R e1071). The similarity between thyroid and blood repertoires was quantified using the Morisita-Horn index. TCRdb took the public reads, trimmed them with fastp at Q25, ran MiXCR for clone calling and kept in-frame beta chains. For every CDR3 protein sequence, its rows merge into one entry that carries the most common genes and DNA. TCRdb, not the original authors, processed these V and J calls. In this sample the table shows 750,000 to 950,000 distinct CDR3 sequences, more than 30% of which occur a single time. The ten largest clones represent around 9.3% of the sample.

This specimen comes from a study of T cells in Graves' hyperthyroidism and ophthalmopathy (dated by TCRdb to about 2019). In the study overall: Peripheral blood samples were taken at the time of initial diagnosis, prior to any treatment. A discovery cohort of roughly 96 patients, approximately 45 with Graves' ophthalmopathy and 57 with stable Graves' hyperthyroidism, was used to find distinguishing TCR V-J signatures. Prospective prediction of ophthalmopathy was tested in an independent validation cohort of 18 to 20 hyperthyroidism patients and approximately 17 patients who later progressed to ophthalmopathy. The 100 or so discovery patients were randomly split 7:3 into training and test sets. The study also compared thyroid tissue and blood T-cell repertoires from roughly six Graves' hyperthyroidism patients. After sampling, hyperthyroidism patients received methimazole starting at 30 mg daily, and ophthalmopathy patients received high-dose intravenous methylprednisolone. The paper describes TCR Vbeta CDR3 sequencing of 120 to 150 peripheral blood samples, made up of 40 to 45 ophthalmopathy patients, around 73 hyperthyroidism patients and roughly 17 progressor patients. General conclusions and limits of the study: Most expanded thyroid clonotypes (frequency above 0.001) were also detected in blood, suggesting blood repertoires may reflect thyroid immune responses. In validation, the model predicted progression to ophthalmopathy with 55% to 71% sensitivity and less than 75% specificity, a median of approximately 6.7 months before onset. Sample size was not statistically predetermined, and investigators were not blinded to group allocation. A model built on a 13 V-J signature distinguished ophthalmopathy from stable hyperthyroidism, reaching 87.88% sensitivity and around 82% specificity in cross-validation and 80%/75% in testing.

Taken from cysteine to phenylalanine, the CDR3 has 13 residues. Just the 39-base CDR3 DNA is kept, in frame starting at base 1. V is cut back by 4 bases and J by 9 bases, with 6 bases in the junction unmatched. The germline V gene encodes CDR1 KGHDR and CDR2 SFDVKD. The source is a man aged 18 to 29 with Graves' hyperthyroidism. What was sequenced was blood. This receptor chain uses TRBV24-1 and TRBJ1-2; 8 of the junction bases match TRBD1. CDR3 reads: CATSDGQGSSYTF. The nucleotides read TGTGCCACCAGTGACGGACAGGGATCGAGCTACACCTTC.